What follows are 23 T cell receptor beta chains derived from one specimen sequenced in a study of T-cell memory formation after mild COVID-19. TCRdb reprocessed the 5' RACE reads with MiXCR, giving one entry per CDR3 protein. There are about 450,000 distinct CDR3 sequences in the sample; about 22% occur only once, and 10% to 15% lies in the top ten. The sequenced sample was PBMCs or a T cell subset sorted from them (not recorded which). The receptors were sampled from an adult woman who had mild COVID-19 (a few samples of this study predate the infection). Cell type and time point are not known.

This clonotype was counted a few times. This chain connects TRBV10-2 to TRBJ1-1; 7 bases are shared with TRBD1. Per the germline V gene, CDR1 is WSHSY and CDR2 is SAAADI. This CDR3 region has 16 residues. The J segment lost 0 bases and the V segment lost 5 bases, leaving 9 bases of the junction unmatched. The CDR3: CASSRTGAPVNTEAFF. DNA of the CDR3: TGCGCCAGCAGTAGGACAGGCGCCCCCGTGAACACTGAAGCTTTCTTT.

The chain uses TRBV11-2 and TRBJ2-1; D possibly corresponds to TRBD1 (5 bases). The CDR3 has 17 residues. The germline gives CDR1 SGHAT, CDR2 FQNNGV. With 5 bases removed from V and 9 bases from J, the gap between germline ends came to 26 bases. The CDR3 region has the DNA TGTGCCAGCAGCACGAGCGCTCAGGGCCTTTTGAGTGGTGAGCAGTTCTTC. Residues: CASSTSAQGLLSGEQFF.

V is TRBV5-1 and J is TRBJ2-3; 15 nucleotides line up with TRBD2. CDR1 is SGHRS, CDR2 YFSETQ, per germline. Trimming removed 1 base from V and 2 bases from J; junction bases left unmatched: 8. There are 19 residues in the CDR3. The CDR3 loop is CASSLRSGLAGGTTDTQYF. In DNA, the CDR3 is TGCGCCAGCAGCTTGCGAAGCGGACTAGCGGGGGGGACCACAGATACGCAGTATTTT.

Ten or more counts support this clonotype. For the CDR3, the DNA is TGTGCCAGCAGTGTGAATAAAGCCCCCGCGAACATTCAGTACTTC. This translates into CASSVNKAPANIQYF. This chain uses TRBV2 with TRBJ2-4; D is unresolved. Germline CDR1 SNHLY, CDR2 FYNNEI. Deletions cut 4 bases from V and 7 bases from J, with 17 bases between. There are 15 residues in the CDR3.

This clonotype was seen more than once but under ten times. V is TRBV28 and J is TRBJ2-5, with D perhaps assigned TRBD1 or TRBD2 (5 bases each). With 2 bases removed from V and 6 bases from J, the gap between germline ends came to 13 bases. The germline V gene has CDR1 MDHEN and CDR2 SYDVKM. This CDR3 is built from 14 residues. CDR3 sequence (DNA): TGTGCCAGCAGTTTAAAAGGGACCCCGAAGACCCAGTACTTC. This gives the protein CASSLKGTPKTQYF.

This clonotype was counted only a few times. This chain connects TRBV3-1 to TRBJ2-7; 9 bases line up with TRBD2. CDR3 size: 13 residues. Losses at the gene ends were 4 bases for V and 6 bases for J; bases not matched to a gene: 4. The germline gives CDR1 LGHDT, CDR2 YNNKEL (reference sequence). The CDR3 DNA is TGTGCCAGCAGCCCCAGCGGGAGGACCGAGCAGTACTTC. As protein: CASSPSGRTEQYF.

The chain joins TRBV25-1 to TRBJ2-7; tentative D call: TRBD2 (7 bases). Germline values: CDR1 MGHDK, CDR2 SYGVNS. V was shortened by 6 bases and J by 6 bases, with 27 bases between the two germline ends. The CDR3 has 17 amino acids. CDR3 nucleotides: TGTGCCAGCAGCCCTTCTTTTGGGGGGGCCGCCCTTGGCGAGCAGTACTTC. Translating it yields CASSPSFGGAALGEQYF.

This clonotype was found a few times. This chain uses TRBV20-1 with TRBJ2-5; D uncertain. This CDR3 is 11 amino acids long. CDR1 is DFQATT, CDR2 SNEGSKA, per germline (reference sequence). Trimming pared 5 bases from V and 5 bases from J, leaving 9 bases between. For the CDR3, the DNA is TGCAGTGCTCCCCTTCGGGAGACCCAGTACTTC. It encodes CSAPLRETQYF.

The chain has TRBV2 and TRBJ1-4; D remains unclear. Trimming took 6 bases from V and 8 from J, leaving 4 bases between them. The germline V gene has CDR1 SNHLY and CDR2 FYNNEI. This CDR3 comprises 10 residues. The DNA for the CDR3 is TGTGCCAGCAGCAAGGAAAAACTGTTTTTT. Amino acid sequence: CASSKEKLFF.

Only a few counts were recorded for this clonotype. This chain uses TRBV27 with TRBJ2-3, with D unclear. V gave up 0 bases and J gave up 0 bases, with 10 bases separating them. The CDR3 length is 16 residues. CDR1 is MNHEY, CDR2 SMNVEV, per germline (reference sequence). The CDR3, as DNA: TGTGCCAGCAGTTTATCGGCTTTTATTAGCACAGATACGCAGTATTTT. This gives the protein CASSLSAFISTDTQYF.

The chain carries TRBV29-1 and TRBJ2-7, with 13 bases that match TRBD2. The CDR3 consists of 15 residues. Looked up from germline, CDR1 is SQVTM and CDR2 is ANQGSEA. Trimming took 4 bases from V and 4 from J; bases not matched to a gene: 7. DNA of the CDR3: TGCAGCGTTGTTTCGACTAGCGGGGGGCGGTACGAGCAGTACTTC. Protein product: CSVVSTSGGRYEQYF.

J is TRBJ2-7 and V is TRBV11-2; D is unclear. Trimming took off 0 bases at V and 8 bases at J, with 8 bases between the two ends. CDR3 length equals 12 residues. Per germline, CDR1 SGHAT and CDR2 FQNNGV. The CDR3 DNA is TGTGCCAGCAGCTTAGATGGCGCACAGCAGTACTTC. Its protein product is CASSLDGAQQYF. The variable domain in full, completed from reference TRBV11-2 and TRBJ2-7, reads EAGVAQSPRYKIIEKRQSVAFWCNPISGHATLYWYQQILGQGPKLLIQFQNNGVVDDSQLPKDRFSAERLKGVDSTLKIQPAKLEDSAVYLCASSLDGAQQYFGPGTRLTVT.

The chain recombines TRBV5-1 with TRBJ1-5, with unresolved D. Germline V gene sequence: CDR1 SGHRS, CDR2 YFSETQ. V lost 3 bases, J lost 6 bases, and 19 bases lay in between. The CDR3 covers 16 residues. CDR3 protein: CASSSGPMGYGQPQHF. The CDR3, as DNA: TGCGCCAGCAGCTCCGGACCGATGGGGTACGGTCAGCCCCAGCATTTT.

This sequence joins TRBV5-1 and TRBJ2-7, with 9 bases fitting TRBD1. J was trimmed by 6 bases and V by 4 bases; bases with no gene match: 8. The CDR3 is 14 residues long. Germline-derived CDR1 and CDR2 are SGHRS and YFSETQ. The CDR3 here is CASSVGQGKAEQYF. In DNA form, the CDR3 reads TGCGCCAGCAGCGTGGGACAGGGCAAAGCCGAGCAGTACTTC.

The chain employs TRBV20-1 and TRBJ2-1, with D possibly being TRBD1 (6 bases). The CDR3 has 12 residues. V was clipped by 5 bases and J by 3 bases, with 8 bases between them. Germline V gene lookup returns CDR1 DFQATT and CDR2 SNEGSKA (reference sequence). In DNA, the CDR3 is TGCAGTGCTGCAGGGGACTACAATGAGCAGTTCTTC. It is translated as CSAAGDYNEQFF.

J is TRBJ2-1 and V is TRBV11-2; tentatively, D is TRBD1 (6 bases). The CDR3 length is 12 residues. The V gene's germline CDR1 is SGHAT and CDR2 FQNNGV. Trimming stripped 5 bases from V and 12 bases from J, with 14 bases between. CDR3 protein: CASSERTQGQFF. The CDR3 DNA is TGTGCCAGCAGCGAACGGACACAGGGGCAGTTCTTC.

The V and J genes are TRBV11-2 and TRBJ2-7; D is ambiguous. CDR3 size: 15 residues. Trimming took off 1 base at V and 3 bases at J, with 13 bases between the two ends. Germline assignment: CDR1 SGHAT and CDR2 FQNNGV. CDR3 nucleotide sequence: TGTGCCAGCAGCTTAGGATCGGTAGACAACTACGAGCAGTACTTC. This sequence encodes CASSLGSVDNYEQYF.

This clonotype appeared a few times. The chain has TRBV7-6 and TRBJ2-4; perhaps D is TRBD1 or TRBD2 (5 bases each). The length of the CDR3 is 16 residues. V was clipped by 1 base and J by 3 bases, with 13 bases between them. Germline lookup yields CDR1 SGHVS and CDR2 FNYEAQ. This CDR3 reads CASSLDPGSDKNIQYF. The CDR3 bases are TGTGCCAGCAGCTTAGACCCAGGGAGTGACAAAAACATTCAGTACTTC.

This clonotype occurred many times. The CDR3 DNA follows: TGCAGTGGAGCACCCTCGGGACAGCTTCTTGGAGCTTTCTTT. Translating it yields CSGAPSGQLLGAFF. The chain recombines TRBV20-1 with TRBJ1-1, with 7 nucleotides matching TRBD1. The CDR3 covers 14 residues. Unmatched junction bases numbered 18, after V lost 7 bases and J lost 10 bases. Germline V CDR1 and CDR2: DFQATT, SNEGSKA (reference sequence).

V usage is TRBV20-1 and J usage is TRBJ1-2; 7 bases fit TRBD1. Trimming at V came to 2 bases and at J to 4 bases, leaving 10 bases not matched to a gene. Per germline, CDR1 DFQATT and CDR2 SNEGSKA (reference sequence). CDR3 length: 15 residues. CDR3 bases: TGCAGTGCTAGAAGGACAGGTCTCGGGGGCTATGGCTACACCTTC. Translation: CSARRTGLGGYGYTF.

J is TRBJ2-2 and V is TRBV7-9, with unresolved D. The V end was cut by 1 base, the J end by 5 bases, with 8 bases between. Germline values: CDR1 SEHNR, CDR2 FQNEAQ (reference sequence). The CDR3 is made up of 14 amino acids. The CDR3 sequence is CASSLGRTTGELFF. The CDR3 region has the DNA TGTGCCAGCAGCTTAGGAAGGACGACCGGGGAGCTGTTTTTT.

The genes are TRBV12-3 or TRBV12-4 and TRBJ1-1; D ambiguous. The CDR3 covers 16 residues. V lost 2 bases and J 5 bases, leaving 18 bases between the germline ends. The CDR3 is CASSLPHTRAKTEAFF. CDR3 nucleotides: TGTGCCAGCAGTTTACCCCACACGAGGGCTAAAACTGAAGCTTTCTTT.

This clonotype was picked up a small number of times. For the CDR3, the DNA is TGCAGCGTTAGACGGGGCGGGGATGAGCAGTTCTTC. This sequence encodes CSVRRGGDEQFF. The rearrangement uses TRBV29-1 and TRBJ2-1, with a tentative D call TRBD2 (6 bases). Trimming stripped 5 bases from V and 8 bases from J, with 13 bases between. CDR3 length equals 12 residues. Germline V gene data show CDR1 as SQVTM and CDR2 as ANQGSEA.